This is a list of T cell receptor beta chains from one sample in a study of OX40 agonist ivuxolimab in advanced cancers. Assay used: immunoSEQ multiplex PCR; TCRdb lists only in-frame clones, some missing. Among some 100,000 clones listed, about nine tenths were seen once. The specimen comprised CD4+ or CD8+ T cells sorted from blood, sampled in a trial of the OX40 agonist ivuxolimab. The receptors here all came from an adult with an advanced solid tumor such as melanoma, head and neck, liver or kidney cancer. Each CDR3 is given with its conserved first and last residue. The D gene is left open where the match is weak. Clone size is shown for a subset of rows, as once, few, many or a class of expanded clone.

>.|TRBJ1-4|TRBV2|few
TGTGCCAGCAGTCTTGGTGTTGGTGAAAAACTGTTTTTT
CASSLGVGEKLFF
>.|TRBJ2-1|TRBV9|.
TGTGCCAGCAGCGTAGCGGGGGCCTACAATGAGCAGTTCTTC
CASSVAGAYNEQFF
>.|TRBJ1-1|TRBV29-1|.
TGCAGCGTTCTTAGACAGTGGAACACTGAAGCTTTCTTT
CSVLRQWNTEAFF
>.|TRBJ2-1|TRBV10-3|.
TGTGCCATCAGGGGAACGGGTGATGAGCAGTTCTTC
CAIRGTGDEQFF
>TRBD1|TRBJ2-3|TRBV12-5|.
TGTGCTAGTGGTTTGGCCGGGACAGGGGTTGGGGATACGCAGTATTTT
CASGLAGTGVGDTQYF
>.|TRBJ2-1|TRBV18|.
TGTGCCAGCTCACCCCAGCAGGGGCTGTTAGTGGGTGAGCAGTTCTTC
CASSPQQGLLVGEQFF
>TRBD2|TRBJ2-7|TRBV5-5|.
TGTGCCAGCAGCTCGGGACTAGCGGGAGGGTGGGCCTACGAGCAGTACTTC
CASSSGLAGGWAYEQYF
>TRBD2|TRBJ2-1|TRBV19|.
TGTGCCAGTAGAATTAGATTTGGCGGGGGTAACAATGAGCAGTTCTTC
CASRIRFGGGNNEQFF
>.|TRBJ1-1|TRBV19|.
TGTGCCAGTAGTCCCCGGGAAGGGGCGAACACTGAAGCTTTCTTT
CASSPREGANTEAFF
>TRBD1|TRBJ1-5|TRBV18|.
TGTGCCAGCTCTCTCAATGGACAGGGCCAGCCCCAGCATTTT
CASSLNGQGQPQHF
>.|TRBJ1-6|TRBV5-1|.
TGCGCCAGCAGACTCCAAGACGATTCACCCCTCCACTTT
CASRLQDDSPLHF
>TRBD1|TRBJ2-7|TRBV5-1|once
TGCGCCAGCAGCCGGGACAGGGCGAGTGAGCAGTACTTC
CASSRDRASEQYF
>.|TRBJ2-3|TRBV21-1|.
TGTGCCAGCAGCACAGCCGGGACACTAGGGACAGATACGCAGTATTTT
CASSTAGTLGTDTQYF
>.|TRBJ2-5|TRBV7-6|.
TGTGCCAGCAGCGCAGTTATGGGCGGGACCCAGTACTTC
CASSAVMGGTQYF
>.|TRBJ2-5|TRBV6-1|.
TGTGCCAGCAGTGCTCGGCCTCCCGAGACCCAGTACTTC
CASSARPPETQYF
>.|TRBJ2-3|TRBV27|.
TGTGCCAGCAGTTGGGTGGATAGCACAGATACGCAGTATTTT
CASSWVDSTDTQYF
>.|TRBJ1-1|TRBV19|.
TGTGCCAGTAGTATAGACGTGGACAGTGAAGCTTTCTTT
CASSIDVDSEAFF
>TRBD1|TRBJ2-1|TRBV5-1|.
TGCGCCAGCAACCCGGGACAGGGATCCTACAATGAGCAGTTCTTC
CASNPGQGSYNEQFF
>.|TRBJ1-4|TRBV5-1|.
TGCGCCAGCAGCTTGGATGAAAAACTGTTTTTT
CASSLDEKLFF
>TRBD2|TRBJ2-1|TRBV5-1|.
TGCGCCAGCAGCTTGGGACTAGCCAACTACAATGAGCAGTTCTTC
CASSLGLANYNEQFF
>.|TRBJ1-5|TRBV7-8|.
TGTGCCAGCAGCTTCCAAGGTCTTGGGAGCAATCAGCCCCAGCATTTT
CASSFQGLGSNQPQHF
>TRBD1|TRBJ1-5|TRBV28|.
TGTGCCAGCACCTGGACAGGGGATCAGCCCCAGCATTTT
CASTWTGDQPQHF
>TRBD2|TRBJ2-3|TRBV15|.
TGTGCCACCAGGGGGGGGTACACAGATACGCAGTATTTT
CATRGGYTDTQYF
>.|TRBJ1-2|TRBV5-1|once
TGCGCCAGCAGCTTGGATACCGGGACGCCCTCGAGCTACACCTTC
CASSLDTGTPSSYTF
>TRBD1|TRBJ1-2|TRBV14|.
TGTGCCAGCAGCCAAGGCCCAGACAGGGTGTCGGGCTACACCTTC
CASSQGPDRVSGYTF
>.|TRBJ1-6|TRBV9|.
TGTGCCAGCAGCGTGGATAGGGAGGACTCACCCCTCCACTTT
CASSVDREDSPLHF
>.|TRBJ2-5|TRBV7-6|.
TGTGCCAGCACCTTCCAAGAGACCCAGTACTTC
CASTFQETQYF
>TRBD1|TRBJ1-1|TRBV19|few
TGTGCCAGTAGTATACCCAGGGGGCACACTGAAGCTTTCTTT
CASSIPRGHTEAFF
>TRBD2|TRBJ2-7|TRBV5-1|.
TGCGCCAGCAGCCGGGAGGGCCTCTACGAGCAGTACTTC
CASSREGLYEQYF
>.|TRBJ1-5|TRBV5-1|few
TGCGCCAGCAGCTTGGATAACAGCCAATATCAGCCCCAGCATTTT
CASSLDNSQYQPQHF
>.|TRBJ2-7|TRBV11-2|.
TGTGCCAGCAGCTTAGTACTAGCTGACGAGCAGTACTTC
CASSLVLADEQYF
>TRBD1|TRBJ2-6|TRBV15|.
TGTGCCACCAGCGGAAGGGGGCCTGGGGCCAACGTCCTGACTTTC
CATSGRGPGANVLTF
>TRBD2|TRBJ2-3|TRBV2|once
TGTGCCAGCAGTGAGGGACTAGCGCCAACAGATACGCAGTATTTT
CASSEGLAPTDTQYF
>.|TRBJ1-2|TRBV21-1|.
TGTGCCAGCAGCAAAGACAGGGGCGGCTATGGCTACACCTTC
CASSKDRGGYGYTF
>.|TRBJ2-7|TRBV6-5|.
TGTGCCAGCAGTTCCCTCTCGTTGAGGACGGAGCAGTACTTC
CASSSLSLRTEQYF
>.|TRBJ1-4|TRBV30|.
TGTGCCTGGAGCAGGCAGGACCTTAATGAAAAACTGTTTTTT
CAWSRQDLNEKLFF
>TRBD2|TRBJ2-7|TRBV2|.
TGTGCCAGCAGAGTCCAAGCGGGATACGAGCAGTACTTC
CASRVQAGYEQYF
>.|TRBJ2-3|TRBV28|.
TGTGCCAGCAGTTTATGGGAAGGGGTGGCGGCACCTAGCACAGATACGCAGTATTTT
CASSLWEGVAAPSTDTQYF
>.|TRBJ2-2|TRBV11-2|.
TGTGCCAGCAGCTTCTTAGAGACCGGGGAGCTGTTTTTT
CASSFLETGELFF
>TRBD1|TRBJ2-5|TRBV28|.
TGTGCCAGCACCCGGGACAGGAGCGAGACCCAGTACTTC
CASTRDRSETQYF
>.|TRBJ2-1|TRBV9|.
TGTGCCAGCAGCGTAGGTCTGCGGGCATCGCTCAATGAGCAGTTCTTC
CASSVGLRASLNEQFF
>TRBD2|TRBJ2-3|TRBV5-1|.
TGCGCCAGCAGCTTAGCGGGAGTGGCAGATACGCAGTATTTT
CASSLAGVADTQYF
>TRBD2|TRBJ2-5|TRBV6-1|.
TGTGCCAGCATACTAGCGGAAGAGACCCAGTACTTC
CASILAEETQYF
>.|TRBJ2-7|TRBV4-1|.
TGCGCCAGCAGCCAAGAATCGCAGGGTACCTACGAGCAGTACTTC
CASSQESQGTYEQYF
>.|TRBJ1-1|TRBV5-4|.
TGTGCCAGCAGCTTAAATTGGAACACTGAAGCTTTCTTT
CASSLNWNTEAFF
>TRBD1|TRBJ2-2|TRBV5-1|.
TGCGCCAGCAGCTCGACTCCGGGACAGGGGTCCACCGGGGAGCTGTTTTTT
CASSSTPGQGSTGELFF
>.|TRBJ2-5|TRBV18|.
TGTGCCAGCTCCCAGTACCAAGAGACCCAGTACTTC
CASSQYQETQYF
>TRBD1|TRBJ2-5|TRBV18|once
TGTGCCAGCTCACCATTCTCGGCAGGGGGCGAAGAGACCCAGTACTTC
CASSPFSAGGEETQYF
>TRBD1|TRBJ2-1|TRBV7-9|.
TGTGCCAGCAGCCTTGACAGGGGGAGTGAGCAGTTCTTC
CASSLDRGSEQFF